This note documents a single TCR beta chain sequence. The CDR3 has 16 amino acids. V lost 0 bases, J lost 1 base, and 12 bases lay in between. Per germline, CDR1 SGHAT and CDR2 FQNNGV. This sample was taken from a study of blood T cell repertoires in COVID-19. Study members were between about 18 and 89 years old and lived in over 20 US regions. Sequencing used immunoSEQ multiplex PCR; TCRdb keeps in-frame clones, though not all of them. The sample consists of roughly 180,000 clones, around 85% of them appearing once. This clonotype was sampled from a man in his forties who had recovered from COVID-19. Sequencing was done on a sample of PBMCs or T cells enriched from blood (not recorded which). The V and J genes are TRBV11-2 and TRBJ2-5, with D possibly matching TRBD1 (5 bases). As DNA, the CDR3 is TGTGCCAGCAGCTTAGATCGCGGTGGGGCCCAAGAGACCCAGTACTTC. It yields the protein CASSLDRGGAQETQYF.